This TCR beta chain originates from a study of T-cell reconstitution after alpha-beta-depleted transplantation in children. Molecular barcoding with unique molecular identifiers was used for the TCRbeta library. TCRdb ran MiXCR on the PCR reads and lists one entry per CDR3 protein. The sample gives almost 500,000 distinct CDR3 sequences, 9.5% to 15% of which show up once; about 5.6% is in the top ten. There are 14 residues in the CDR3. Trimming removed 1 base at V and 7 bases at J, with 11 bases between. Germline CDR1 is LGHNA and CDR2 is YSLEER. This clonotype was counted ten times or more. This TCR was recovered from a human donor who donated a stem cell graft to a child with combined immunodeficiency. Sequences were derived from PBMCs from the stem cell graft donor, sampled from the stem cell graft. This chain joins TRBV4-3 and TRBJ2-1; a possible D gene is TRBD2 (5 bases). CDR3 loop: CASSQGLRPNEQFF. In nucleotides, the CDR3 is TGCGCCAGCAGCCAAGGACTAAGGCCTAATGAGCAGTTCTTC.